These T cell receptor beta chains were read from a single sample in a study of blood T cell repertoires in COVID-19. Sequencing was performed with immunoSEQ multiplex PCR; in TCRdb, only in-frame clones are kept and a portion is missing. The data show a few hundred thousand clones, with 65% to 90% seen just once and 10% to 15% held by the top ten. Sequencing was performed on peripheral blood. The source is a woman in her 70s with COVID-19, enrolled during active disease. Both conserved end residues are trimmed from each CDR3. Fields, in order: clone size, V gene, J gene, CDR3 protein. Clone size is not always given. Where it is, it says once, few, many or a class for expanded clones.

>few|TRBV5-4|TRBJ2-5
ASSLARSSRETQY
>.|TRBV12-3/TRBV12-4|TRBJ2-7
ASSPRGSYEQY
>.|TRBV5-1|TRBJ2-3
ASRGGASTDTQY
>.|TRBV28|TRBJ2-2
ASSPGTVNTGELF
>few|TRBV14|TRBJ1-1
ASSPNMNTEAF
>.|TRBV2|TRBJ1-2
ASSEALRGGYT
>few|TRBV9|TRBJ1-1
ASSVGTNTEAF
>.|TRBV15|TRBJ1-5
ATSRAAGDSNQPQH
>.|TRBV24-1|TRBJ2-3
ATRGRTDTQY
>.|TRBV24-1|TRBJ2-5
ATSDPRLAEETQY
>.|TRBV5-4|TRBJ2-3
ASSFEGGTDTQY
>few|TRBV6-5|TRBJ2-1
ASGREDEQF
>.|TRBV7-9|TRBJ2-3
ASSWGQITDTQY
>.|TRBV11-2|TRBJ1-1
ASSLFQGQAF
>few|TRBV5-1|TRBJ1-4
ASSLASGEKLF